This T cell receptor (beta chain) was retrieved from a study of blood T cells in healthy people across ages (dated by TCRdb to the mid-2010s). For the study in its entirety: In model experiments, template switching captured about one uniquely barcoded TCR beta cDNA molecule for every two T cells. To avoid experimental bias, donors of different ages were randomly spread across the sequencing lanes. The study measured age-related changes in TCR beta repertoire diversity using deep sequencing normalized with unique cDNA molecular identifiers. The donors were split into four age groups: young (average around 16 years), middle-aged (39), aged (about 62) and long-lived (roughly 77). Using the same blood draw, the study looked at two additional independent replicas of 1 million unique cDNA reads for two donors, one aged 18 to 29 and the other aged 80 or older. Broad study findings and their caveats: Total diversity estimates from one million sequenced T cells were considered lower bounds and underestimates. As age increased, observed TCR beta diversity per million T cells dropped in a roughly linear way, and a significant reduction was already evident by age about 40. There was a strong correlation between observed TCR beta diversity and the percentage of naive T cells measured by flow cytometry. Because profiling used bulk unsorted PBMCs, naive and antigen-experienced compartments could not be compared conclusively. Donor CMV infection status was unknown, potentially confounding age-related changes in expanded clonotypes. Compared with the aged group, more naive CD4+ T cells, fewer expanded clones and increased TCR diversity were shown by the long-lived group, suggesting age selection.

Systemically healthy Caucasian individuals from Russia, 39 in total and aged about 6 to 90 years, were included as donors. Roughly 10 milliliters of peripheral blood were drawn from each donor into EDTA-treated Vacutainer tubes. Ficoll-Paque density-gradient centrifugation was used to isolate PBMCs, with at least 7 million per sample. Total RNA was extracted from PBMCs with Trizol reagent, with at least 6 micrograms obtained per sample. For every donor, an aliquot of PBMCs went through flow cytometry to measure the percentages of naive CD45RAhigh/CD27high T cells. V is cut by 5 bases and J by 7 bases, and the space between the germline ends is 18 bases. Counted from cysteine to phenylalanine, this CDR3 has 15 amino acids. The CDR3 DNA has 45 bases and is translated from base 1. According to the germline V gene, CDR1 reads SGHTA and CDR2 reads FQGNSA. The library came from 5' RACE. A second PCR of roughly 6 to 12 cycles was run with a J-beta primer mix and a sample-barcoded 5' primer. A unique molecular identifier was introduced onto each TCR beta cDNA molecule by a template-switch 5' adaptor carrying 12 random nucleotides. Each sample yielded at least 2.5 million CDR3-containing paired-end reads. First-strand cDNA synthesis was performed from all RNA using the Mint cDNA synthesis kit, with priming by a TRBC-specific oligonucleotide. After uracil-DNA glycosylase treatment, a first 18-cycle PCR used universal primers M1SS and BC2_uni_R on all cDNA. The paper's data handling went like this. For normalization, 1 million high-quality reads, each with a distinct molecular identifier, were randomly selected from each sample. Instead of being binned into consensus sequences, reads with shared molecular identifiers were discarded. CDR3 identification, clonotype clustering and error correction used MiTCR with a Q25 quality threshold and the strictest error-elimination algorithm. A nonparametric unseen species model using Euler transformation provided a lower-bound estimate of total TCR beta diversity. The raw public reads went through TCRdb reprocessing: fastp at Q25, MiXCR clone calling, in-frame beta chains kept. Every entry covers one CDR3 protein and lists the most common genes and DNA from its rows. These V and J calls derive from TCRdb rather than the authors' analysis. In this sample the table shows around 1,800,000 distinct CDR3 sequences, 39% of which occur a single time. Of the sample, 23% falls within the top ten clones.

This clonotype came up a few times. What this receptor recognizes is not known. No quality values exist for individual bases; no much larger clone is one base distant. This receptor was taken from a human donor in good health. Sequencing was carried out using blood. The sequence links TRBV7-2 to TRBJ2-1; the D segment could be TRBD2, given 6 matching bases. The CDR3 here reads CASSRVRGLGNEQFF. The DNA sequence reads TGTGCCAGCAGCCGGGTGCGGGGCCTGGGGAATGAGCAGTTCTTC. Joined to the reference TRBV7-2 and TRBJ2-1 proteins, this CDR3 gives the full variable domain: GAGVSQSPSNKVTEKGKDVELRCDPISGHTALYWYRQSLGQGLEFLIYFQGNSAPDKSGLPSDRFSAERTGGSVSTLTIQRTQQEDSAVYLCASSRVRGLGNEQFFGPGTRLTVL.